This T cell receptor beta chain was obtained from a study of blood T cells in healthy people across ages. Primers used in a second PCR of roughly 7 to 11 cycles were a sample-barcoded 5' primer and a J-beta primer mix. TCRdb re-derived calls from the 5' RACE reads in MiXCR, one entry per CDR3 protein. This table holds 600,000 to 1,000,000 distinct CDR3 sequences, approximately 25% found once. In its sample, this clonotype was seen a few times. The germline CDR1 and CDR2 sequences are MNHEY and SVGAGI. Trimming stripped 3 bases from V and 5 bases from J, with 11 bases between. This CDR3 spans 15 amino acids. These data were also filed under a second study, of T cells of mothers and their children. As reported in that work: Donors comprised three healthy Caucasian mothers plus their six children.

Specimen: blood. The chain combines TRBV6-5 with TRBJ1-6; D is undetermined. The source of this sequence is a boy aged 5-17 years in good health. The CDR3 DNA sequence: TGTGCCAGCAGTTATGGAGGACCGAATAATTCACCCCTCCACTTT. This sequence encodes CASSYGGPNNSPLHF.